This T cell receptor beta chain was retrieved from a study of blood T cell repertoires in COVID-19. Across the study: Donors in the United States, Italy and Spain gave samples during acute or convalescent COVID-19. T cells, B-cell-depleted T cells, or PBMCs provided the cDNA or gDNA that served as material.

The germline CDR1 and CDR2 sequences are SGHTS and YDEGEE. The CDR3 has 15 amino acids. The V gene end was trimmed by 0 bases and the J gene end by 4 bases; junction bases not matched to a gene: 2. Original methodology: Reference gene primer amplification gave estimated nucleated cell counts. Some clones are missing from TCRdb's copy, which holds only in-frame ones; the method was immunoSEQ multiplex PCR. From that table come the V and J calls and clone size; the DNA was used to work out D and trimming. Of 100,000 to 150,000 clones listed, roughly 83% were seen once; the top ten hold about 17%. The specimen sequenced was peripheral blood. The clonotype was recovered from a woman aged 45-60 years with acute or convalescent COVID-19. The V gene is TRBV5-8, the J gene TRBJ1-2; 11 bases fit TRBD1. CDR3 in amino acids: CASSLGDRGIYGYTF. Written as DNA, the CDR3 is TGTGCCAGCAGCTTGGGGGACAGGGGGATCTATGGCTACACCTTC.